The clone carrying this TCR beta chain showed up many times. Its antigen is unidentified. Trimming left V 3 bases short and J 2 bases short, with 18 bases between. Germline CDR1 and CDR2: SQVTM and ANQGSEA. CDR3 length equals 16 residues. This entry comes from a study of T cells in Graves' hyperthyroidism and ophthalmopathy. Study in general: Upon initial diagnosis and before any treatment, peripheral blood was collected. Whole-study results and caveats: Blood held most thyroid clonotypes expanded above 0.001 frequency.

Researchers took RNA transcripts and amplified the TCR beta CDR3 regions from them. Carried out on the TCR CDR3, a first-round RT-PCR used the HTBI primer set. One entry per CDR3 protein results from TCRdb running MiXCR on the multiplex PCR reads. The sample lists around 600,000 distinct CDR3 sequences, approximately 14% occurring once. The definition of stable Graves' hyperthyroidism was no ophthalmopathy progression within 18 months. Patients were excluded because of uncontrolled infection, other autoimmune disease, pregnancy or lactation. The sequenced material came from blood. The chain recombines TRBV29-1 with TRBJ2-3; D may be TRBD1 or TRBD2 (5 bases each). This receptor was identified in a woman aged 25 to 39 with Graves' hyperthyroidism. CDR3 protein: CSVDGITGRSTDTQYF. DNA for the CDR3: TGCAGCGTTGACGGAATCACGGGACGGTCCACAGATACGCAGTATTTT.